This TCR beta chain was recovered during a study of T cell responses to AZD1222 COVID-19 vaccine. Concerning this clone: Its antigen is not known.

Study outcomes and limitations: Just five to seven people given AZD1222 tested seropositive at baseline.

The data were produced by immunoSEQ multiplex PCR, yet TCRdb's version contains in-frame clones alone and is incomplete. The sample has 150,000 to 200,000 clones, roughly 90% seen once. The V and J ends lost 0 bases and 7 bases, in that order; junction bases with no gene match: 10. Germline V gives CDR1 MNHEY, CDR2 SMNVEV (reference sequence). This CDR3 is 19 amino acids long. The material sequenced was peripheral blood, taken on day 0 of AZD1222 vaccination. The clonotype was recovered from an adult in good health. This chain uses TRBV27 with TRBJ2-3; 16 bases fit TRBD2. The CDR3 DNA reads as TGTGCCAGCAGTTTATCGCCTCCGGGACTAGCGGGAGGGCCGCATACGCAGTATTTT. Protein: CASSLSPPGLAGGPHTQYF.